Following are 18 T cell receptor beta chains from one sample sequenced in a study of cytomegalovirus exposure and HLA in healthy donors. 60 Vbeta and 13 Jbeta primers were used in PCR. Profiling relied on immunoSEQ multiplex PCR, and the TCRdb table lists in-frame clones only, not all of them. The table includes about 170,000 clones, approximately 84% detected once. Source material: PBMCs. The receptors here all came from a man between 18 and 35 years old in good health and CMV-seronegative.

This chain links TRBV2 with TRBJ1-2; 7 bases fit TRBD1. Trimming at V came to 6 bases and at J to 8 bases, leaving 9 bases not matched to a gene. The CDR3 covers 13 residues. The germline V gene encodes CDR1 SNHLY and CDR2 FYNNEI. CDR3: CASRLETGNGYTF. The CDR3 DNA is TGTGCCAGCAGGCTGGAGACAGGGAACGGCTACACCTTC.

The chain recombines TRBV5-4 with TRBJ1-1, with TRBD1 matching over 7 bases. The CDR3 covers 14 residues. V lost 4 bases, J lost 7 bases, and 10 bases stayed unmatched. Germline assignment: CDR1 SGHNT and CDR2 YYREEE (reference sequence). CDR3 bases: TGTGCCAGCAGCCCGGGACAGCTTTACGGTGAAGCTTTCTTT. Protein sequence: CASSPGQLYGEAFF.

As for this clone: At one boundary the junction diverges from the germline segment, which might be a read error. CDR3 residues: CSSSAAGTGGSGANVLTF. CDR3 nucleotides: TGTTCCAGCAGCGCGGCCGGGACAGGGGGCTCTGGGGCCAACGTCCTGACTTTC. This chain connects TRBV7-9 to TRBJ2-6; 11 bases match TRBD1. The germline V gene encodes CDR1 SEHNR and CDR2 FQNEAQ (reference sequence). The CDR3 runs 18 residues.

The table lists this clone with a few counts. This chain links TRBV29-1 with TRBJ1-1; TRBD1 might be the D (6 bases). V was pared by 7 bases and J by 0 bases, with 12 bases between. Germline-derived CDR1 and CDR2 are SQVTM and ANQGSEA. The CDR3 is 13 residues long. CDR3 sequence reads: CSALGQMNTEAFF. For the CDR3, the DNA is TGCAGCGCTCTCGGACAGATGAACACTGAAGCTTTCTTT. The variable domain in full, completed from reference TRBV29-1 and TRBJ1-1, reads SAVISQKPSRDICQRGTSLTIQCQVDSQVTMMFWYRQQPGQSLTLIATANQGSEATYESGFVIDKFPISRPNLTFSTLTVSNMSPEDSSIYLCSALGQMNTEAFFGQGTRLTVV.

The chain employs TRBV5-1 and TRBJ2-7; D ambiguous. Trimming stripped 7 bases from V and 4 bases from J, with 15 bases between. Per the germline V gene, CDR1 is SGHRS and CDR2 is YFSETQ. This CDR3 has 13 residues. The CDR3 here is CASGEQPLYEQYF. CDR3 nucleotide sequence: TGCGCCAGCGGCGAACAGCCGTTGTACGAGCAGTACTTC.

This clone was seen only once. The J gene is TRBJ1-1, the V gene TRBV29-1, with 9 nucleotides matching TRBD1. V lost 7 bases to trimming and J lost 3 bases; unmatched junction nucleotides: 3. The CDR3 is 12 residues long. From germline, CDR1 is SQVTM and CDR2 ANQGSEA. The CDR3 DNA reads as TGCAGCGGCCGGACAGGGGACACTGAAGCTTTCTTT. The encoded protein is CSGRTGDTEAFF.

The chain uses TRBV7-2 and TRBJ1-6, with a possible D match to TRBD1 (6 bases). Germline-derived CDR1 and CDR2 are SGHTA and FQGNSA. V shed 5 bases and J shed 4 bases, with 9 bases lying between them. This CDR3 comprises 14 residues. This chain's CDR3 is CASSPDRYNSPLHF. Written as DNA, the CDR3 is TGTGCCAGCAGCCCCGACAGGTATAATTCACCCCTCCACTTT.

V and J are TRBV11-2 and TRBJ2-7; TRBD2 aligns across 8 bases. The CDR3 extends over 16 amino acids. Germline V gene lookup returns CDR1 SGHAT and CDR2 FQNNGV. J lost 2 bases, V lost 2 bases, and 8 bases had no gene match. The CDR3, as DNA: TGTGCCAGCAGCTTACGGGGTCTAGCGGGTCCCTACGAGCAGTACTTC. Translating gives CASSLRGLAGPYEQYF.

V gene TRBV27 combines with J gene TRBJ1-2, with D unclear. The length of the CDR3 is 13 residues. Trimming left V 3 bases short and J 4 bases short, with 9 bases between. In germline, CDR1 is MNHEY, CDR2 SMNVEV (reference sequence). The CDR3 spells CASSLREGYGYTF. CDR3 sequence (DNA): TGTGCCAGCAGTTTGAGGGAGGGCTATGGCTACACCTTC.

The V call is TRBV19, the J call TRBJ1-2; no definite D call. V lost 2 bases, J lost 6 bases, and 7 bases lay in between. Germline V lookup: CDR1 LNHDA, CDR2 SQIVND (reference sequence). The CDR3 loop spans 12 amino acids. In DNA, the CDR3 is TGTGCCAGTAGTATACTAAGTGATGGCTACACCTTC. This translates into CASSILSDGYTF.

V usage is TRBV27 and J usage is TRBJ2-4, with unresolved D. V lost 4 bases to trimming and J lost 0 bases, with 13 bases between them. The germline V gene has CDR1 MNHEY and CDR2 SMNVEV (reference sequence). This CDR3 is 16 amino acids long. The CDR3 DNA follows: TGTGCCAGCAGTTCCAAACATACGCTAGCCAAAAACATTCAGTACTTC. Translated, it gives CASSSKHTLAKNIQYF.

The chain combines TRBV19 with TRBJ1-5; TRBD1 matches 7 bases. V lost 4 bases to trimming and J lost 0 bases; unmatched junction nucleotides: 6. Germline V gives CDR1 LNHDA, CDR2 SQIVND (reference sequence). The CDR3 length is 16 residues. CDR3 in amino acids: CASSKRTGDSNQPQHF. For the CDR3, the DNA is TGTGCCAGTAGTAAACGGACAGGAGATAGCAATCAGCCCCAGCATTTT.

J is TRBJ1-1 and V is TRBV4-1, with TRBD1 as a possible D gene (6 bases). V gave up 4 bases and J gave up 1 base, with 10 bases separating them. From germline, CDR1 is MGHRA and CDR2 YSYEKL. CDR3 length equals 14 residues. Written as DNA, the CDR3 is TGCGCCAGCAGCCGCGGACAGCCGAACACTGAAGCTTTCTTT. Translated, it gives CASSRGQPNTEAFF.

This clone has a single count. The chain is built from TRBV7-9 and TRBJ1-4, with 9 bases lining up with TRBD1. The CDR3 is made up of 15 amino acids. Germline loops: CDR1 SEHNR, CDR2 FQNEAQ (reference sequence). J lost 8 bases, V lost 6 bases, and 10 bases had no gene match. In DNA, the CDR3 is TGTGCCAGCAGTTCCCGGGACAGGGTGGGCGAAAAACTGTTTTTT. Amino acids: CASSSRDRVGEKLFF.

The DNA of the CDR3 is TGCGCCAGCAGCCAAGGACAGGGGAAGGTCCATGGCTACACCTTC. It codes for CASSQGQGKVHGYTF. The chain has TRBV4-3 and TRBJ1-2; TRBD1 matches at 8 bases. The germline V gene has CDR1 LGHNA and CDR2 YSLEER. With V trimmed by 1 base and J by 6 bases, 7 bases remained unmatched. The CDR3 has 15 residues.

As concerns this clone: Other DNA variants within this sample encode the same CDR3. This chain links TRBV6-6 with TRBJ1-5; 9 bases are a match to TRBD1. CDR1 is MNHNY, CDR2 SVGAGI, per germline (reference sequence). With V trimmed by 6 bases and J by 4 bases, 1 base remained unmatched. The CDR3 is 13 amino acids. The CDR3 region is CASRGTGNQPQHF. CDR3 sequence (DNA): TGTGCCAGCAGGGGGACAGGGAATCAGCCCCAGCATTTT.

J is TRBJ2-3 and V is TRBV4-1; 9 positions agree with TRBD2. The CDR3 consists of 15 residues. Germline V gene sequence: CDR1 MGHRA, CDR2 YSYEKL. Germline trimming cut 4 bases from V and 2 bases from J; bases unmatched to any gene: 4. The DNA for the CDR3 is TGCGCCAGCAGCCCGAGGACTAGCGACACAGATACGCAGTATTTT. Translating it yields CASSPRTSDTDTQYF.

Only one count was recorded for this clone. V gene TRBV7-9 combines with J gene TRBJ1-4; D unclear. Germline-derived CDR1 and CDR2 are SEHNR and FQNEAQ (reference sequence). The CDR3 loop spans 15 amino acids. Trimming pared 5 bases from V and 0 bases from J, leaving 10 bases between. CDR3 DNA sequence: TGTGCCAGCAGCCTCGACATATCAACTAATGAAAAACTGTTTTTT. Translation gives CASSLDISTNEKLFF.